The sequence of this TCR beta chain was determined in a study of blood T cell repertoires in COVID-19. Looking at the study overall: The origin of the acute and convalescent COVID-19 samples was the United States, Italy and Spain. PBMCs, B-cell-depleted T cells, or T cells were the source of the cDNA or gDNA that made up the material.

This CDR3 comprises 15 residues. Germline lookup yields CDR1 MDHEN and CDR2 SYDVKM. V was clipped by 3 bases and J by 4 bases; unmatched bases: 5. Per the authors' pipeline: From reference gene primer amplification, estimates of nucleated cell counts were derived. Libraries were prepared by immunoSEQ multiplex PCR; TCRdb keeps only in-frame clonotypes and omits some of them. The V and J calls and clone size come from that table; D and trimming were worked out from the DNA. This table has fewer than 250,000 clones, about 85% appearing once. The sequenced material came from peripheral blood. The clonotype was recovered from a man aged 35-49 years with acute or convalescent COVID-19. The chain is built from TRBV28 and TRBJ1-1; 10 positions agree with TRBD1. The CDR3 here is CASSFRDRGITEAFF. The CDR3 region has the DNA TGTGCCAGCAGTTTCCGGGACAGGGGTATCACTGAAGCTTTCTTT.